Shown below are 22 T cell receptor beta chains from a single sample sequenced in a study of blood T cell repertoires in COVID-19. The protocol was immunoSEQ multiplex PCR, while the TCRdb copy is restricted to in-frame clones and leaves out a portion. The top ten clones hold 0.5% to 0.65% of a sample with under 200,000 clones, roughly 90% of them seen once. The sequenced sample consisted of peripheral blood. The receptors here all came from a man in his fifties with acute or convalescent COVID-19.

This chain connects TRBV28 to TRBJ1-5; the D gene is possibly TRBD1 (5 bases). The V gene lost 1 base and the J gene lost 4 bases, with 11 bases spanning the gap. The CDR3 totals 15 residues. CDR1 is MDHEN and CDR2 is SYDVKM in the germline V gene. The CDR3 loop is CASSLSPGVNQPQHF. The CDR3 DNA sequence: TGTGCCAGCAGTTTATCCCCGGGGGTGAATCAGCCCCAGCATTTT.

The chain carries TRBV9 and TRBJ2-7; D remains ambiguous. In germline, CDR1 is SGDLS, CDR2 YYNGEE. V shed 0 bases and J shed 5 bases, with 9 bases lying between them. The CDR3 spans 13 residues. Written as DNA, the CDR3 is TGTGCCAGCAGCGTAGGCACGCTAGACGAGCAGTACTTC. It is translated as CASSVGTLDEQYF.

This chain uses TRBV24-1 with TRBJ2-1; TRBD1 matches at 11 bases. The CDR3 length is 15 residues. CDR1 is KGHDR, CDR2 SFDVKD, per germline. V dropped 7 bases and J dropped 7; count of bases not matched to a gene: 8. This chain's CDR3 is CATRETGTGGNEQFF. CDR3 nucleotide sequence: TGTGCCACCAGGGAGACCGGGACAGGGGGTAATGAGCAGTTCTTC.

The V call is TRBV2, the J call TRBJ2-5, with a tentative D call TRBD1 (5 bases). Trimming pared 8 bases from V and 3 bases from J, leaving 7 bases between. Germline V gene lookup returns CDR1 SNHLY and CDR2 FYNNEI. The CDR3 has 11 amino acids. CDR3 sequence: CASQGEETQYF. The DNA of the CDR3 is TGTGCCAGCCAGGGCGAAGAGACCCAGTACTTC. The entire variable domain, with the rest obtained from reference TRBV2 and TRBJ2-5, is as follows: EPEVTQTPSHQVTQMGQEVILRCVPISNHLYFYWYRQILGQKVEFLVSFYNNEISEKSEIFDDQFSVERPDGSNFTLKIRSTKLEDSAMYFCASQGEETQYFGPGTRLLVL.

The chain employs TRBV19 and TRBJ1-5, with a weak D call TRBD1 (6 bases). The V gene lost 3 bases and the J gene lost 4 bases, with 13 bases spanning the gap. CDR1 and CDR2 (germline): LNHDA, SQIVND (reference sequence). This CDR3 region has 15 residues. This chain's CDR3 is CASSMSRGRNQPQHF. In DNA form, the CDR3 reads TGTGCCAGTAGTATGAGCAGGGGTCGGAATCAGCCCCAGCATTTT. The entire variable domain, with the rest obtained from reference TRBV19 and TRBJ1-5, is as follows: DGGITQSPKYLFRKEGQNVTLSCEQNLNHDAMYWYRQDPGQGLRLIYYSQIVNDFQKGDIAEGYSVSREKKESFPLTVTSAQKNPTAFYLCASSMSRGRNQPQHFGDGTRLSIL.

The V call is TRBV2, the J call TRBJ1-6; D gene ambiguous. V shed 3 bases and J shed 8 bases, with 17 bases lying between them. The germline CDR1 and CDR2 sequences are SNHLY and FYNNEI. The CDR3 consists of 16 residues. The CDR3 spells CASSEGAMAPYSPLHF. The CDR3 bases are TGTGCCAGCAGTGAGGGAGCGATGGCCCCCTATTCACCCCTCCACTTT.

The rearrangement links TRBV7-9 to TRBJ1-2, with D perhaps matching TRBD1 (6 bases). The germline V gene encodes CDR1 SEHNR and CDR2 FQNEAQ (reference sequence). This CDR3 is 12 amino acids long. V lost 5 bases and J 7 bases, leaving 11 bases between the germline ends. CDR3 in amino acids: CASSPGEFGYTF. For the CDR3, the DNA is TGTGCCAGCAGCCCAGGGGAATTTGGCTACACCTTC.

V usage is TRBV5-5 and J usage is TRBJ1-1; 7 bases map to TRBD1. V lost 2 bases to trimming and J lost 0 bases; unmatched junction nucleotides: 7. The germline V gene has CDR1 SGHKS and CDR2 YYEKEE (reference sequence). The CDR3 is 16 amino acids. The CDR3 spells CASSFSRDRMNTEAFF. The CDR3 coding sequence is TGTGCCAGCAGCTTTTCTAGGGACAGAATGAACACTGAAGCTTTCTTT.

This rearrangement joins TRBV23-1 to TRBJ2-2; D is undetermined. TRBV23-1 is treated as an ORF (open reading frame) with a function not yet certain. Trimming pared 4 bases from V and 3 bases from J, leaving 12 bases between. This CDR3 region has 15 residues. In nucleotides, the CDR3 is TGCGCCAGCAGTCTAGCAGAACGGTACACCGGGGAGCTGTTTTTT. Translated: CASSLAERYTGELFF.

The chain carries TRBV4-1 and TRBJ2-6; 7 positions agree with TRBD1. Trimming cost V 8 bases and J 2 bases; bases outside gene matches: 6. The CDR3 sequence is 15 residues long. From germline, CDR1 is MGHRA and CDR2 YSYEKL. The CDR3 loop is CASGETGAGANVLTF. CDR3 nucleotide sequence: TGCGCCAGCGGAGAAACAGGGGCTGGGGCCAACGTCCTGACTTTC.

The chain links TRBV10-3 to TRBJ2-5; 10 bases are a match to TRBD1. This CDR3 is 14 amino acids long. V shed 8 bases and J 5 bases; nucleotides not matched to a gene: 8. The germline V gene has CDR1 ENHRY and CDR2 SYGVKD. The CDR3 region is CAIATTGGLETQYF. The CDR3 region has the DNA TGTGCCATCGCAACGACAGGGGGCCTGGAGACCCAGTACTTC.

The chain is built from TRBV7-3 and TRBJ2-5; TRBD1 is a possible D gene (6 bases). V lost 6 bases and J lost 1, with 15 bases in between. Germline V gene lookup returns CDR1 SGHTA and CDR2 FQGTGA. This CDR3 has 15 residues. The DNA of the CDR3 is TGTGCCAGCAGTATGGGACACTCGGCCCAAGAGACCCAGTACTTC. It specifies CASSMGHSAQETQYF.

The chain joins TRBV24-1 to TRBJ1-1, with 11 bases lining up with TRBD1. Germline CDR1 is KGHDR and CDR2 is SFDVKD. After removal of 6 bases from V and 4 bases from J, the junction contained 6 bases not matched to a gene. This CDR3 is 15 amino acids long. Here the CDR3 reads CATSPGTGGGTEAFF. The CDR3 DNA reads as TGTGCCACCAGTCCCGGGACAGGGGGAGGCACTGAAGCTTTCTTT.

J is TRBJ1-6 and V is TRBV7-9; TRBD1 matches 7 bases. The V gene end was trimmed by 6 bases and the J gene end by 4 bases; junction bases not matched to a gene: 0. CDR1 and CDR2 (germline): SEHNR, FQNEAQ (reference sequence). The CDR3 sequence is 13 residues long. CDR3 coding DNA: TGTGCCAGCAGGGGACAGTATAATTCACCCCTCCACTTT. Its protein is CASRGQYNSPLHF.

J is TRBJ2-1 and V is TRBV7-8; no firm D call. Trimming cost V 1 base and J 0 bases, with 10 bases left between them. The CDR3 is 16 amino acids. The germline CDR1 and CDR2 sequences are SGHVS and FQNEAQ. CDR3 in DNA: TGTGCCAGCAGCTTAGATGCACGGAGCTCCTACAATGAGCAGTTCTTC. The encoded protein is CASSLDARSSYNEQFF. Based on the CDR3 plus reference TRBV7-8 and TRBJ2-1, the full variable domain is GAGVSQSPRYKVAKRGQDVALRCDPISGHVSLFWYQQALGQGPEFLTYFQNEAQLDKSGLPSDRFFAERPEGSVSTLKIQRTQQEDSAVYLCASSLDARSSYNEQFFGPGTRLTVL.

CDR3 protein: CASSLGGTRDNQPQHF. CDR3 coding DNA: TGTGCCAGCAGCTTAGGGGGGACAAGGGATAATCAGCCCCAGCATTTT. J is TRBJ1-5 and V is TRBV7-9; D is possibly TRBD1 (6 bases). V lost 1 base, J lost 4 bases, and 14 bases lay in between. CDR1 is SEHNR and CDR2 is FQNEAQ in the germline V gene (reference sequence). The CDR3 is 16 amino acids.

V usage is TRBV9 and J usage is TRBJ2-3; 11 nucleotides agree with TRBD2. The CDR3 has 18 amino acids. V gave up 4 bases and J gave up 0 bases; unmatched junction bases: 10. Germline lookup yields CDR1 SGDLS and CDR2 YYNGEE. CDR3 in amino acids: CASSYRTSGRPSTDTQYF. In nucleotides, the CDR3 is TGTGCCAGCAGCTACCGGACTAGCGGGCGTCCTAGCACAGATACGCAGTATTTT.

The chain carries TRBV28 and TRBJ2-5; possible D gene TRBD1, 5 bases. Germline V CDR1 and CDR2: MDHEN, SYDVKM. CDR3 size: 15 residues. Trimming removed 5 bases from V and 4 bases from J, with 17 bases in between. The CDR3 is CASSQGQVIRETQYF. CDR3 DNA: TGTGCCAGCAGTCAGGGCCAGGTGATTCGAGAGACCCAGTACTTC.

The rearrangement uses TRBV19 and TRBJ1-1; possibly TRBD1 for D (6 bases). The CDR3 has 15 amino acids. Germline V gene lookup returns CDR1 LNHDA and CDR2 SQIVND (reference sequence). V lost 1 base to trimming and J lost 4 bases, with 13 bases between them. The CDR3 protein is CASSIGYREGTEAFF. CDR3 DNA: TGTGCCAGTAGTATAGGTTACAGGGAAGGCACTGAAGCTTTCTTT.

The CDR3 sequence is CASSSPTGIPEAFF. In nucleotides, the CDR3 is TGTGCCAGCAGCTCACCCACAGGGATACCTGAAGCTTTCTTT. The rearrangement links TRBV28 to TRBJ1-1, with D perhaps TRBD1 (6 bases). Trimming cost V 6 bases and J 6 bases, with 17 bases left between them. The CDR3 spans 14 residues. Germline assignment: CDR1 MDHEN and CDR2 SYDVKM.

The rearrangement joins TRBV20-1 to TRBJ2-3, with 7 bases aligning to TRBD2. The CDR3 runs 9 residues. In germline, CDR1 is DFQATT, CDR2 SNEGSKA (reference sequence). The CDR3 sequence: CRAGHTQYF. The CDR3 DNA reads TGCAGAGCGGGACATACGCAGTATTTT.

CDR3 bases: TGCGCCAGCAGCTTGGCCCTAGCGGGATATTCAGATACGCAGTATTTT. Encoded protein: CASSLALAGYSDTQYF. J is TRBJ2-3 and V is TRBV5-1; 9 nucleotides line up with TRBD2. The V and J ends lost 0 bases and 4 bases, in that order; junction bases with no gene match: 6. From germline, CDR1 is SGHRS and CDR2 YFSETQ. The CDR3 spans 16 residues.